The clone carrying this T cell receptor delta chain occurred a few times. Translating this DNA gives a protein that differs at residue 11 from the TCRdb one, which belongs to a much larger clone; a read error is likely, and the protein shown is this translation. The junction had 6 bases not matched to a gene; V was cut back by 1 base and J by 5 bases. The CDR3 runs 18 residues. CDR1 is GEAIGNYY, CDR2 EKD, per germline. These data come from a study of gamma-delta chains in newborns, infants, children. At the level of the study: Polyclonal expansion of innate γδ T cells after birth follows microbial exposure.

TCRdb made new clone calls on the reads using CATT. The repertoire has roughly 14,000 delta-chain clones, around 7% of them found once; the top ten carry about 20%. Sequencing was performed on blood. The rearrangement uses TRDV2 and TRDJ3; TRDD3 matches at 11 bases. This clonotype was sampled from a child who was a newborn, infant or young child, either healthy, febrile or measles-vaccinated (not recorded which). CDR3 amino acids: CACDTGGYASRDTRQMFF. In nucleotides, the CDR3 is TGTGCCTGTGACACTGGGGGATACGCGTCCCGGGACACCCGACAGATGTTTTTC.